This T cell receptor beta chain is drawn from a study of cytomegalovirus exposure and HLA in healthy donors. The junction had 5 bases not matched to a gene; V was cut back by 1 base and J by 8 bases. The CDR3 totals 15 residues. The germline V gene encodes CDR1 SGHDN and CDR2 FVKESK. This clone was detected only once. With 60 Vbeta and 13 Jbeta primers, the PCR was carried out. The protocol was immunoSEQ multiplex PCR, while the TCRdb copy is restricted to in-frame clones and leaves out a portion. The table has 100,000 to 150,000 clones, 65% to 75% seen once. The sequencing input was PBMCs. This clonotype originated in a woman aged 45 to 65 in good health and CMV-seropositive. The chain links TRBV14 to TRBJ2-1; 10 positions match TRBD2. The CDR3 here is CASSQGSGGADEQFF. The CDR3, as DNA: TGTGCCAGCAGCCAAGGGAGCGGGGGGGCGGATGAGCAGTTCTTC.